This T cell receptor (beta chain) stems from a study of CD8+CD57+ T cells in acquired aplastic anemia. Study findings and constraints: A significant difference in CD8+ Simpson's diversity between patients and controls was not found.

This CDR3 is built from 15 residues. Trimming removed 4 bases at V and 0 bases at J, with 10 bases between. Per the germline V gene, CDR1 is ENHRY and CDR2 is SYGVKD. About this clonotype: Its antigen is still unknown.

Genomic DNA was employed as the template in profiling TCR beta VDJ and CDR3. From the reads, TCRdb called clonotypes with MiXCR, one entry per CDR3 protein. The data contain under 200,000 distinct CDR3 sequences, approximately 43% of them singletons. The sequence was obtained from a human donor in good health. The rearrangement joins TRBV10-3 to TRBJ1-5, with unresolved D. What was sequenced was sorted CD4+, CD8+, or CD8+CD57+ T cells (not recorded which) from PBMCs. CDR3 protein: CAISAGRDSNQPQHF. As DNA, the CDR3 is TGTGCCATCAGTGCCGGAAGGGATAGCAATCAGCCCCAGCATTTT.